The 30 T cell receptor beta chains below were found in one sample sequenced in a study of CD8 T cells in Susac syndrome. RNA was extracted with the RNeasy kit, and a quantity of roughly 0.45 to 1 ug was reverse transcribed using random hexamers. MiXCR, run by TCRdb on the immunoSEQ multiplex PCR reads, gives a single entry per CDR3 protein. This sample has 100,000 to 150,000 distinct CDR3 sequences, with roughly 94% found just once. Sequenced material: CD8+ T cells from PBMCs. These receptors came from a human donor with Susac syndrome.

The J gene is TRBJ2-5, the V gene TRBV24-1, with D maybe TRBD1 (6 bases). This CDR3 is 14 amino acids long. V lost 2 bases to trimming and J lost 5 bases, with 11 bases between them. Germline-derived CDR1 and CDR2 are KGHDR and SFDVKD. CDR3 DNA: TGTGCCACCAGTGATTCCCGGGACATTGAGACCCAGTACTTC. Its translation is CATSDSRDIETQYF.

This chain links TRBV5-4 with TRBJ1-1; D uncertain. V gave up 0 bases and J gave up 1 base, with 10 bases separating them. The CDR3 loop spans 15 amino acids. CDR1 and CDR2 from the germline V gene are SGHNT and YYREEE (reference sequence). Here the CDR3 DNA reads TGTGCCAGCAGCTTGGGCACAGTCGAGAACACTGAAGCTTTCTTT. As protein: CASSLGTVENTEAFF.

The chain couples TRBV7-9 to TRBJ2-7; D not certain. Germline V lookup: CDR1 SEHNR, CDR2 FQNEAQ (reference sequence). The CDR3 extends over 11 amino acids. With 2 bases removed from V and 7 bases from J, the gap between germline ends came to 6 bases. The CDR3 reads CASSLPGEQYF. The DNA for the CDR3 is TGTGCCAGCAGCTTACCCGGGGAGCAGTACTTC.

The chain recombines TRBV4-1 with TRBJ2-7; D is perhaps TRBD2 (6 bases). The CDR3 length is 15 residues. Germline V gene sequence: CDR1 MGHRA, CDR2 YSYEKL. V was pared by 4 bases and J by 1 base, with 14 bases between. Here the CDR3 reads CASSRQGLGSYEQYF. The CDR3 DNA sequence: TGCGCCAGCAGCCGCCAGGGACTCGGGTCCTACGAGCAGTACTTC.

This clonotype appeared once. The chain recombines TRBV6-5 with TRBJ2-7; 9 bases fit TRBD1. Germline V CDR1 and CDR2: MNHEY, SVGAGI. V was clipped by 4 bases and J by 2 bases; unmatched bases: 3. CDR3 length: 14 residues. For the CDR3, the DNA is TGTGCCAGCAGTTCCGGGACAGGGCCCTACGAGCAGTACTTC. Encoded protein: CASSSGTGPYEQYF.

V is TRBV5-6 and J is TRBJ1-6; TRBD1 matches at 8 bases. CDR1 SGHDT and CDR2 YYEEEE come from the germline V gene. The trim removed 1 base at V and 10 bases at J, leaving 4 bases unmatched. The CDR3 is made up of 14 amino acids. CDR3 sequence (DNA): TGTGCCAGCAGCTTGCAACAGGGGGTATCACCCCTCCACTTT. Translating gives CASSLQQGVSPLHF.

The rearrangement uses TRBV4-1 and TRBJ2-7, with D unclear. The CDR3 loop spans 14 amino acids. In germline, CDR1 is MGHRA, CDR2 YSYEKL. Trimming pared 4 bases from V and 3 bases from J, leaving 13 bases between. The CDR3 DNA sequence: TGCGCCAGCAGCCTCACTCTAGACGGCTACGAGCAGTACTTC. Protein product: CASSLTLDGYEQYF.

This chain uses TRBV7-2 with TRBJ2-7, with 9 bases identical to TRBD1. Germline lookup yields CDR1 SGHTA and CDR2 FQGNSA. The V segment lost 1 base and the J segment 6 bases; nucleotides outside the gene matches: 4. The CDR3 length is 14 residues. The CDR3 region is CASSLVGTGREQYF. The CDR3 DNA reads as TGTGCCAGCAGCTTAGTGGGGACAGGGCGCGAGCAGTACTTC.

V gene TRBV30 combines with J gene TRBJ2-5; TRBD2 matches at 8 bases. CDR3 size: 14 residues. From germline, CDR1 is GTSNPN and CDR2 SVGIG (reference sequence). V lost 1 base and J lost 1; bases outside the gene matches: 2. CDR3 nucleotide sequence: TGTGCCTGGAGTGGCCTAGCGGGCCAAGAGACCCAGTACTTC. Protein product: CAWSGLAGQETQYF.

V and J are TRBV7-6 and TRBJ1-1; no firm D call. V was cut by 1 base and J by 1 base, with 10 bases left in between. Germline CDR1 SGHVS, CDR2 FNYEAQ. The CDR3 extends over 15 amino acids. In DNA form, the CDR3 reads TGTGCCAGCAGCTTAGTTGGGGAGCGGAACACTGAAGCTTTCTTT. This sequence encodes CASSLVGERNTEAFF.

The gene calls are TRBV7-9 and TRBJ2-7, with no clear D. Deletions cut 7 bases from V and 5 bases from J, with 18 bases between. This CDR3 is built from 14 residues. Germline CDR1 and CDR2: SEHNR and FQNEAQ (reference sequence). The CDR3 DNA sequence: TGTGCCAGCACCCCGGCCAATAGACGCAACGAGCAGTACTTC. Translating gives CASTPANRRNEQYF.

The CDR3 region is CASSTTLRGWVIYGYTF. The DNA for the CDR3 is TGTGCCAGCAGCACTACGCTTCGGGGATGGGTCATCTATGGCTACACCTTC. This chain connects TRBV7-9 to TRBJ1-2; D unclear. Looked up from germline, CDR1 is SEHNR and CDR2 is FQNEAQ (reference sequence). The CDR3 contains 17 residues. V was clipped by 5 bases and J by 4 bases, with 23 bases between them.

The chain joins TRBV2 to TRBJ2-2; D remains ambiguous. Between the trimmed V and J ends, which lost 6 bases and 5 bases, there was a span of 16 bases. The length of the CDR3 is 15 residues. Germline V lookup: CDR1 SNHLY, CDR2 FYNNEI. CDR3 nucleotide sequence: TGTGCCAGCAGCAACCCCACCTTGGGTACCGGGGAGCTGTTTTTT. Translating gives CASSNPTLGTGELFF.

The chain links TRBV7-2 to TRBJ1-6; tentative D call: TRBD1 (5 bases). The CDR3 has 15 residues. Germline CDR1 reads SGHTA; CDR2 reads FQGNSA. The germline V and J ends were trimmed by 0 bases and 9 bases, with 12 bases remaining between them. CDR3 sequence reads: CASSLAPGEASPLHF. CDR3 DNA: TGTGCCAGCAGCTTAGCGCCGGGGGAGGCTTCACCCCTCCACTTT.

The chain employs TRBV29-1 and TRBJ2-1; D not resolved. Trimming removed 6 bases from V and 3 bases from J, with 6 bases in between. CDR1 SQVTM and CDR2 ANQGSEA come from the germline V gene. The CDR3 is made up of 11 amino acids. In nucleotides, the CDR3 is TGCAGCGTGGCAGTCTACAATGAGCAGTTCTTC. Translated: CSVAVYNEQFF.

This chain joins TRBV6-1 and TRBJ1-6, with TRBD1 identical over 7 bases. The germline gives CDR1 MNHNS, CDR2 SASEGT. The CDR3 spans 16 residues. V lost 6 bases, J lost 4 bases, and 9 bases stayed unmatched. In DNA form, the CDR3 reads TGTGCCAGCAGCCCACTACCGGGACAGTATAATTCACCCCTCCACTTT. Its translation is CASSPLPGQYNSPLHF.

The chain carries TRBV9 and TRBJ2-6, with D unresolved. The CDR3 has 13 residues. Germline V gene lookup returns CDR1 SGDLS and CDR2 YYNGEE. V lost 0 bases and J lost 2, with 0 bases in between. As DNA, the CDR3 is TGTGCCAGCAGCGTAGCTGGGGCCAACGTCCTGACTTTC. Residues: CASSVAGANVLTF.

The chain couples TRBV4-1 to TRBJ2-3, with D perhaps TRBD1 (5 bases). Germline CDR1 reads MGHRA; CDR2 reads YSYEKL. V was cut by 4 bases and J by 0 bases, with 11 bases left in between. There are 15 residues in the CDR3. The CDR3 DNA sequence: TGCGCCAGCAGCCTCACAGGCCGAAGCACAGATACGCAGTATTTT. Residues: CASSLTGRSTDTQYF.

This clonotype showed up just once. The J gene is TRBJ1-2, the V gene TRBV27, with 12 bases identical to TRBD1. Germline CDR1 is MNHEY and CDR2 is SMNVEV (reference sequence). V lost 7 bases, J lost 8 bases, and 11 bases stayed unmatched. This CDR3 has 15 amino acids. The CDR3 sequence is CASNDGTGGAEGYTF. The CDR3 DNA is TGTGCCAGCAACGACGGGACAGGGGGCGCAGAAGGCTACACCTTC.

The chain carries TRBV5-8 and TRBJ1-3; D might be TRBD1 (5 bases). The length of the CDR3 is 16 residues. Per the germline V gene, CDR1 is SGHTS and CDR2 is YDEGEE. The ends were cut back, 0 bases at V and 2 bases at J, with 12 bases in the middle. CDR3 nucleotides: TGTGCCAGCAGCTTGGGCAGGGAAGGTACTGGAAACACCATATATTTT. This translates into CASSLGREGTGNTIYF.

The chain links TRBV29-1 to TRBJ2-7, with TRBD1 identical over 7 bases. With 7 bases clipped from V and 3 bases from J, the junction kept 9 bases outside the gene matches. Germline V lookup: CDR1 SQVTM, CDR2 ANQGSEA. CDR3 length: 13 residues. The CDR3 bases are TGCAGCGCATCAGACAGGGCGAGCTACGAGCAGTACTTC. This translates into CSASDRASYEQYF.

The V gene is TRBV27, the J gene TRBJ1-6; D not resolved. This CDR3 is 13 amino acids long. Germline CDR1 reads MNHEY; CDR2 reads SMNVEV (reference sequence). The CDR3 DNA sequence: TGTGCTGTAGCGTTCTCCTATAATTCACCCCTCCACTTT. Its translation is CAVAFSYNSPLHF.

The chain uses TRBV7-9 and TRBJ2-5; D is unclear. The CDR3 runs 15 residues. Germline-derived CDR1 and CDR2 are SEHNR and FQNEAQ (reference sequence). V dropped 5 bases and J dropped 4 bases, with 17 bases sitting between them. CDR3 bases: TGTGCCAGCAGCCCCGAGAATATAGTCGGAGAGACCCAGTACTTC. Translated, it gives CASSPENIVGETQYF.

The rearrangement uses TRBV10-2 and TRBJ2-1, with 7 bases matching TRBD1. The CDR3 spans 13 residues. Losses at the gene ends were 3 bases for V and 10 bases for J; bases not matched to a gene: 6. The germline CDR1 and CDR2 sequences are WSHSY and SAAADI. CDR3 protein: CASSEGGRREQFF. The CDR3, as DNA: TGCGCCAGCAGTGAAGGGGGCAGGCGGGAGCAGTTCTTC.

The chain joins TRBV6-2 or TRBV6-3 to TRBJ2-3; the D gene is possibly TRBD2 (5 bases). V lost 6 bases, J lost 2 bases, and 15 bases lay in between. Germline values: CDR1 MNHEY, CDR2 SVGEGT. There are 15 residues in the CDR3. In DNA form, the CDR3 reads TGTGCCAGCAGCCTCACCAGGACTCTCACAGATACGCAGTATTTT. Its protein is CASSLTRTLTDTQYF.

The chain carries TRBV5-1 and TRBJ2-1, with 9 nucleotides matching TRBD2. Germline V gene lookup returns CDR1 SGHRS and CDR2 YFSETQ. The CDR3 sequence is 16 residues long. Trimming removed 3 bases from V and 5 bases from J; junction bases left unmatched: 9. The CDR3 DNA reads TGCGCCAGCAGCTCTCCCCTAGCGGGGCTTGACAATGAGCAGTTCTTC. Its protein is CASSSPLAGLDNEQFF.

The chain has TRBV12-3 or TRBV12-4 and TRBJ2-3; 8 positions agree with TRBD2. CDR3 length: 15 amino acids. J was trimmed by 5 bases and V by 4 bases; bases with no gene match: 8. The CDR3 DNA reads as TGTGCCAGCAGTTCCGAGCGGGGGTCGGTAGATACGCAGTATTTT. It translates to CASSSERGSVDTQYF.

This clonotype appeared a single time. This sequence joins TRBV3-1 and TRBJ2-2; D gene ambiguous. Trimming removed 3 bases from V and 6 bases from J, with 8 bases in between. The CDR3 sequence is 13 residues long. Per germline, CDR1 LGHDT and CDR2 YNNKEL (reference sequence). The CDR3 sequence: CASSHGPAGELFF. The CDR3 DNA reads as TGTGCCAGCAGCCATGGGCCCGCCGGGGAGCTGTTTTTT.

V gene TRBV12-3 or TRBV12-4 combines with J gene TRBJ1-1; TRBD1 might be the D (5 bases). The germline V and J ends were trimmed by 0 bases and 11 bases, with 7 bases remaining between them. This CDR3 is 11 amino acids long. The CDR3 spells CASSLAEGAFF. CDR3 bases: TGTGCCAGCAGTTTAGCTGAGGGGGCTTTCTTT.

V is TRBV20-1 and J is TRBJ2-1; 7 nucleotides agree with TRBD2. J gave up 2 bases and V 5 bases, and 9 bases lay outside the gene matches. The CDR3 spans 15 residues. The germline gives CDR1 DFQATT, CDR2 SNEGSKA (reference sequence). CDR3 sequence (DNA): TGCAGTGCTGCCCCTTGGGGGGGAACCTACAATGAGCAGTTCTTC. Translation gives CSAAPWGGTYNEQFF.